The following is a TCR beta chain sequence with its context. What this receptor recognizes is not known. Within one base of it there is no much larger clone, and no base qualities were kept. Cut back by 5 bases and 10 bases, the V and J ends lie 20 bases apart. Its CDR3 holds 15 amino acids, cysteine through phenylalanine. Only the CDR3 region is kept as DNA, spanning 45 bases read in frame from base 1. Sequences LNHDA (CDR1) and SQIVND (CDR2) are obtained from the germline V gene (reference sequence). TCR CDR3 regions were amplified from genomic DNA by multiplex PCR using the deep immunoSEQ assay. Extracted genomic DNA from each cell subset was distributed evenly across all wells of several immunoSEQ 96-well plates, and each plate was treated as a replicate. For sorted subsets, 150 to 250 ng genomic DNA, equal to 30,000 to 35,000 T cell genomes, was loaded into each replicate PCR. Purified libraries were measured with a Qubit 3.0 fluorometer, size-checked on a Bioanalyzer 2100, and measured again with the KAPA Library Quantification kit. Every immunoSEQ 96-well plate was sequenced on a separate single-read 150-cycle Illumina NextSeq 550 flow cell. As for how the authors treated the data: Because the immunoSEQ output held only junctional sequences and lacked quality scores, the filtering could not match the filtering applied to full-length reads. To assign V/J genes and CDR3, sequences were annotated using PyIR, a Python wrapper for IgBLAST v1.9, with IMGT germline references. Reads with weak V/J assignments (E-value above 1e-6), missing CDR3, stop codons, out-of-frame junctions, or ambiguous translated residues were removed. V3J clonotypes were defined as sequences sharing an identical inferred V gene, J gene, and CDR3 amino acid sequence. To compute the percentage overlap between repertoires, the number of shared unique clonotypes was divided by the size of the smaller repertoire. Repertoire richness was assessed with RTK rarefaction, the Chao1 estimator, and Recon v2.1 estimates of unobserved clonotypes. OLGA was used to compute generation probabilities for all TCRbeta clonotypes that the gDNA method yielded from a handful of donors. Imported from immuneACCESS, the table was reduced by TCRdb to in-frame sequences with V and J called. These copies leave out some clones; in studies compared against another copy, an unresolved V gene accounts for under half, and the cause of the remainder is not known. V and J calls and clone size are given by that table; D and trimming were obtained from the DNA. The sample includes about 1 million clones, with about three quarters observed a single time. The top ten hold 1.4% to 1.5% of the sample.

The data stem from a study of shared clonotypes between healthy human individuals (TCRdb year 2020). General notes on the study: The cohort included three men and a couple of women between 18 and 49 years of age. Leukapheresis yielded between about 0.85 and 10 billion PBMCs per donor. Per donor, three plates each were used for CD4 naive and CD4 memory, two for CD8 naive, and one for CD8 memory. Blood TCR repertoires of four to six healthy adults were deeply sequenced to estimate repertoire size and the extent of clonotype sharing between individuals. Different laboratories and diverse techniques were used to prepare libraries and sequence TCR repertoires, to increase sequencing depth and limit assay-specific biases. The study at large found these results: Rarefaction of sorted-subset datasets indicated incomplete sequencing despite the large sequencing depth. Only blood was sampled, and tissue TCR repertoires likely differ from those in blood. Compared with non-shared clonotypes, clonotypes shared by all four sorted-subset donors had higher generation probabilities. Larger estimated clonotype richness was generally found for naive subsets than for memory subsets. Pairwise subsampling led to the expectation that sequencing depth would affect the degree of clonotype sharing among donors. Approximately 5% of naive CD4, 3.5% of naive CD8, 2.3% of memory CD4, and around 0.4% of memory CD8 clonotypes were shared across a few donors. The genetic and exposure-history diversity represented was limited by the small number of donors.

The donors were healthy, HIV-negative adults who had no recently reported acute infections or vaccinations. Every donor was a Caucasian adult residing in Nashville, Tennessee, USA. CD4+ T cells were enriched by magnetic negative selection; naive cells were then positively selected on CD45RA, and the negative fraction formed the memory subset. Blood was collected by leukapheresis, and PBMCs were isolated by Ficoll-Histopaque density gradient centrifugation and then cryopreserved in liquid nitrogen vapor phase. Analytical flow cytometry was used to check the purity and quantity of each magnetically sorted T cell population. Genomic DNA was isolated from every sorted fraction and measured by UV absorbance on a Nanodrop 2000c.

Sequencing used memory CD4+ T cells sorted from blood. This specimen's cell subset or site label, per the study, means: CD45RA-negative fraction. This receptor was identified in a man aged 18 to 29 in good health. The chain employs TRBV19 and TRBJ1-4, and TRBD1 may be the D gene, going by 6 matching bases. The DNA sequence follows: TGTGCCAGTAGTCCGAGGGTACAGGGTTTCGCAAAACTGTTTTTT. This translates into CASSPRVQGFAKLFF.